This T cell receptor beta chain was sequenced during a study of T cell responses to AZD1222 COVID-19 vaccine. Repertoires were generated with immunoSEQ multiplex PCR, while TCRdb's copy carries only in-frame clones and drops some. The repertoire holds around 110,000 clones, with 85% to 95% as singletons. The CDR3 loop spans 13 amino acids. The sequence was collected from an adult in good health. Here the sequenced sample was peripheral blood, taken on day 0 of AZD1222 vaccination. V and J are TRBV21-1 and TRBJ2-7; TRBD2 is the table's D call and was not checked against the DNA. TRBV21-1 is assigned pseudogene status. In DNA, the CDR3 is TGTGCCAGCAGCAAGATACGGTTCTACGAGCAGTACTTC. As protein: CASSKIRFYEQYF.